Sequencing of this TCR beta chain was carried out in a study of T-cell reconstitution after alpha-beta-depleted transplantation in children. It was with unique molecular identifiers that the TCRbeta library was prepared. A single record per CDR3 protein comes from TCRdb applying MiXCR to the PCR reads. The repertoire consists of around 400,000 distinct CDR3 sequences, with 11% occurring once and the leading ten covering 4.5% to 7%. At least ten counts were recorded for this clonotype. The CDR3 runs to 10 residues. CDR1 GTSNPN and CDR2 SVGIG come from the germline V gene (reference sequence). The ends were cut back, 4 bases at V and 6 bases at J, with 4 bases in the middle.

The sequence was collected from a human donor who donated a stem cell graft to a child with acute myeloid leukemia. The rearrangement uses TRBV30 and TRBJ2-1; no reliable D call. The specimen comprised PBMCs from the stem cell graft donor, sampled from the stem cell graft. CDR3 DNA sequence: TGTGCCTGGAAGTCCAATGAGCAGTTCTTC. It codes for CAWKSNEQFF. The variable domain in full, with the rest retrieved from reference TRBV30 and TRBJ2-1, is SQTIHQWPATLVQPVGSPLSLECTVEGTSNPNLYWYRQAAGRGLQLLFYSVGIGQISSEVPQNLSASRPQDRQFILSSKKLLLSDSGFYLCAWKSNEQFFGPGTRLTVL.